The TCR beta chain under discussion was sequenced for a study of T cell changes during pregnancy in multiple sclerosis. TCRdb keeps only in-frame clones here, not all; method: immunoSEQ multiplex PCR. The sample holds roughly 64,000 clones, around 96% seen once. The CDR3 has 14 residues. Germline V gene sequence: CDR1 SNHLY, CDR2 FYNNEI. Trimming left V 4 bases short and J 1 base short, with 7 bases between. V gene TRBV2 combines with J gene TRBJ2-2; tentative D call: TRBD1 (5 bases). The origin of this receptor is a female donor with multiple sclerosis, enrolled in a pregnancy study. The sequences come from CD8+ T cells from peripheral blood mononuclear cells, collected after pregnancy. The CDR3 bases are TGTGCCAGCAGTGTAGACAGGAACACCGGGGAGCTGTTTTTT. Translated: CASSVDRNTGELFF.